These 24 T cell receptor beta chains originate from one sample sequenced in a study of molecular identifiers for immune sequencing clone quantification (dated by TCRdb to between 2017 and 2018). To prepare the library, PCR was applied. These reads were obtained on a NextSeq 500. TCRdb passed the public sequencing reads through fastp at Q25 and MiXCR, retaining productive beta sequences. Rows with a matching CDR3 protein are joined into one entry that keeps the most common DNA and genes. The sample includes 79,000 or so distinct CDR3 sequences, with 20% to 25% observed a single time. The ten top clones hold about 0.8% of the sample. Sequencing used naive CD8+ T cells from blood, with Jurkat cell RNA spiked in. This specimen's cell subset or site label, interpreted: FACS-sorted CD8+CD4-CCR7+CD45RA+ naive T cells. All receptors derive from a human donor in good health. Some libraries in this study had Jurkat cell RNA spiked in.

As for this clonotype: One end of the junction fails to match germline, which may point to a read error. CDR3 nucleotide sequence: TGTGCCAGTGGTATCGGACAGGGGATGTCCTACGAGCAGTACTTC. Translation: CASGIGQGMSYEQYF. This chain uses TRBV19 with TRBJ2-7, with 9 bases fitting TRBD1. This CDR3 is 15 amino acids long. Germline V CDR1 and CDR2: LNHDA, SQIVND (reference sequence).

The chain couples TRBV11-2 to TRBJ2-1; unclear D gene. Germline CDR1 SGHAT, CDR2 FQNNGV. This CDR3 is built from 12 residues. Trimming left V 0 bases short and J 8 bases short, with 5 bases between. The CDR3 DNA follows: TGTGCCAGCAGCTTAGATAAGGATGAGCAGTTCTTC. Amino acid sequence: CASSLDKDEQFF.

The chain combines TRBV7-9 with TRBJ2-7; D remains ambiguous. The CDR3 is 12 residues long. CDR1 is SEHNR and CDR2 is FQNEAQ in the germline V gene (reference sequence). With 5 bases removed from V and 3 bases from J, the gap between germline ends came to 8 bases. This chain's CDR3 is CASSESIYEQYF. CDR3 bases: TGTGCCAGCAGCGAAAGTATCTACGAGCAGTACTTC.

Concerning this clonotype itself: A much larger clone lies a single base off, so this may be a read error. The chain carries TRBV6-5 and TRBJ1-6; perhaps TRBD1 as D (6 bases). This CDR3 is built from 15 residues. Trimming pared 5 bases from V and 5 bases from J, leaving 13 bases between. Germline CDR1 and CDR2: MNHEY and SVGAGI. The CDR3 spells CASSTGSNDNSPLHF. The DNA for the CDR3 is TGTGCCAGCAGTACAGGGTCAAACGATAATTCACCCCTCCACTTT.

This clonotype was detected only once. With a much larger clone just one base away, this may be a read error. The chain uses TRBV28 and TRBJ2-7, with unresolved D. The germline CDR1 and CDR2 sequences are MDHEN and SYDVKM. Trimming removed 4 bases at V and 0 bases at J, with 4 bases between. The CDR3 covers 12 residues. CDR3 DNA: TGTGCCAGCAGTTGGTGCTCCTACGAGCAGTACTTC. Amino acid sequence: CASSWCSYEQYF.

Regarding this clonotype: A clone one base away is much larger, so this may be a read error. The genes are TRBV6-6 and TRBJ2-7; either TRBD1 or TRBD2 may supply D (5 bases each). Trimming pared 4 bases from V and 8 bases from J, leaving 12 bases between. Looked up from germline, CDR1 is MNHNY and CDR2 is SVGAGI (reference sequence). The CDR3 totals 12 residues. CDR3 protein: CASSWDGYQQYF. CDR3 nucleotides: TGTGCCAGCAGTTGGGACGGATACCAGCAGTACTTC.

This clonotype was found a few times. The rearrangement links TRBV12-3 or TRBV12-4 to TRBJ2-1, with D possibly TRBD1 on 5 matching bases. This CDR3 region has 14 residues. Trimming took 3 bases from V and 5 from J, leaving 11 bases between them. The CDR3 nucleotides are TGTGCCAGCAGTTTTTCGGTAGGGGACAATGAGCAGTTCTTC. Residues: CASSFSVGDNEQFF.

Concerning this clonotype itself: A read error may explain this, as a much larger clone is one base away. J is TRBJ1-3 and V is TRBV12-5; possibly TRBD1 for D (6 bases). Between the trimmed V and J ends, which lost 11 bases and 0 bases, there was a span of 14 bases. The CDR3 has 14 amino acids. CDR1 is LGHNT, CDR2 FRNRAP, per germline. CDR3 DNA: TGTGCTGGTGATGCGGACAGCTCTGGAAACACCATATATTTT. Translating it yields CAGDADSSGNTIYF.

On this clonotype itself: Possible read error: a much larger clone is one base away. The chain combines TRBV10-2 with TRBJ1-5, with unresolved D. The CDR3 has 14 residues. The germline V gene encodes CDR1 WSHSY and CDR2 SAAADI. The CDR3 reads CASGGEMGNLPQHF. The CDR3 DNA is TGCGCCAGCGGCGGCGAAATGGGCAATCTGCCCCAGCATTTT.

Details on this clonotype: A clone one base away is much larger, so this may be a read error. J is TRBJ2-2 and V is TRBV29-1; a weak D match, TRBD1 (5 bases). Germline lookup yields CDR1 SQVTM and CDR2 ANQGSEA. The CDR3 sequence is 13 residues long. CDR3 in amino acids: CSVVGEDTEELFF. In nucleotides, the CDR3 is TGCAGCGTTGTCGGTGAGGACACCGAGGAGCTGTTTTTT.

CDR3 amino acids: CASSLLRGQHETQYF. The DNA for the CDR3 is TGTGCCAGCAGCTTATTACGGGGGCAACATGAGACCCAGTACTTC. V and J are TRBV7-9 and TRBJ2-5; TRBD1 or TRBD2 may be the D gene (6 bases each). The CDR3 has 15 residues. Germline V gives CDR1 SEHNR, CDR2 FQNEAQ (reference sequence). V lost 2 bases and J lost 5, with 15 bases in between.

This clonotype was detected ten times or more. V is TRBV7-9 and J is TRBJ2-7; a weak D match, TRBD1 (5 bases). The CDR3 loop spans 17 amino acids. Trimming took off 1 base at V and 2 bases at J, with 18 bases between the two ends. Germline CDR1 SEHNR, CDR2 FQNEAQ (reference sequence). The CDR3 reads CASSLGKTADRAYEQYF. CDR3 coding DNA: TGTGCCAGCAGCTTAGGGAAGACAGCCGATCGGGCCTACGAGCAGTACTTC.

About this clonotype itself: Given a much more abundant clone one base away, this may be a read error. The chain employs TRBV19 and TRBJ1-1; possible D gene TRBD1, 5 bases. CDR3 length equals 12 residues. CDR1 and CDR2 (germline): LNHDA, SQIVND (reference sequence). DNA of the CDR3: TGTGCCAGTAGTTATGCAGGGCCTGAAGCTTCCTTT. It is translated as CASSYAGPEASF.

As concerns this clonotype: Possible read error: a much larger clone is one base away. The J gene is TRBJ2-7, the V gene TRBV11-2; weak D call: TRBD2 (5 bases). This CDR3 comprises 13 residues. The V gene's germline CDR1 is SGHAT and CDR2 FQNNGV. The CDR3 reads CASSPPSSYERYF. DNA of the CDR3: TGTGCCAGCAGCCCACCTAGCTCCTACGAGCGGTACTTC.

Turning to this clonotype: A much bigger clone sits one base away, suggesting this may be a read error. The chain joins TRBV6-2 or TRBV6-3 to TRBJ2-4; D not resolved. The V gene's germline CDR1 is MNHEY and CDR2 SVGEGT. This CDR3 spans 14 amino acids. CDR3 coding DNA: TGTGCCAGCAGTAGTGCCGGGCACCCCAACATTCAGAACTTC. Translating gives CASSSAGHPNIQNF.

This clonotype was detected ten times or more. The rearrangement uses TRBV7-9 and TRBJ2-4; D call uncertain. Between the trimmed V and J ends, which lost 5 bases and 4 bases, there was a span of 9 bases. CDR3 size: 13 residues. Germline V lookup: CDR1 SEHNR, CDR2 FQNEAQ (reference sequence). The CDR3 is CASSQIQKNIQYF. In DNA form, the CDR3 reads TGTGCCAGCAGCCAAATACAGAAAAACATTCAGTACTTC.

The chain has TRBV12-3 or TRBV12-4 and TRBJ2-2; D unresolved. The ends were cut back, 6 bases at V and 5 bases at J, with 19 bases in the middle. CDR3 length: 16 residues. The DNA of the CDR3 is TGTGCCAGCAGCTTTCATGGCACAAGCGTAACCGGGGAGCTGTTTTTT. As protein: CASSFHGTSVTGELFF.

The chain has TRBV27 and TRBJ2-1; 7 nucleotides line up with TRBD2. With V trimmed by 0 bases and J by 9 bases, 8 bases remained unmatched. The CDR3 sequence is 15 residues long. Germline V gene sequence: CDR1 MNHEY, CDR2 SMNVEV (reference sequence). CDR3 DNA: TGTGCCAGCAGTTTATCGGCGGGAGCTCGTGGTGAGCAGTTCTTC. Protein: CASSLSAGARGEQFF.

CDR3 residues: CASSLALGSEAFF. CDR3 DNA sequence: TGTGCCAGCAGCTTAGCGCTGGGATCCGAAGCTTTCTTT. The chain is built from TRBV11-2 and TRBJ1-1; D call uncertain. This CDR3 contains 13 residues. V gave up 1 base and J gave up 8 bases, with 11 bases separating them. Germline V CDR1 and CDR2: SGHAT, FQNNGV. Variable domain in full (rest from reference TRBV11-2 and TRBJ1-1): EAGVAQSPRYKIIEKRQSVAFWCNPISGHATLYWYQQILGQGPKLLIQFQNNGVVDDSQLPKDRFSAERLKGVDSTLKIQPAKLEDSAVYLCASSLALGSEAFFGQGTRLTVV.

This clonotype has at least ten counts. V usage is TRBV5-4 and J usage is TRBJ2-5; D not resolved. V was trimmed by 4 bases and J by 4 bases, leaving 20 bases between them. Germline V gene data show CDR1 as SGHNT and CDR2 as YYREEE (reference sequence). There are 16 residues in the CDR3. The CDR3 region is CASSVGVDWSRETQYF. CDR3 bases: TGTGCCAGCAGCGTTGGGGTTGATTGGAGTCGAGAGACCCAGTACTTC.

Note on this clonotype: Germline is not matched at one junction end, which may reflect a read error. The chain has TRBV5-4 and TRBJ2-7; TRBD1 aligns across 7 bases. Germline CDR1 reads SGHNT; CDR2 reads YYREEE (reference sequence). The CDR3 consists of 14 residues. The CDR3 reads CASSSRDRTYEQHF. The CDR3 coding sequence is TGTGCCAGCAGTTCCCGGGACAGAACCTACGAGCAGCACTTC.

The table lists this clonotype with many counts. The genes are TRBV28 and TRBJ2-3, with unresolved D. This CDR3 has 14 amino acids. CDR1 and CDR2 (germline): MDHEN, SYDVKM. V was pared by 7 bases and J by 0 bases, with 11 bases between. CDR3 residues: CASIPRISTDTQYF. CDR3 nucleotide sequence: TGTGCCAGCATTCCTCGGATTAGCACAGATACGCAGTATTTT.

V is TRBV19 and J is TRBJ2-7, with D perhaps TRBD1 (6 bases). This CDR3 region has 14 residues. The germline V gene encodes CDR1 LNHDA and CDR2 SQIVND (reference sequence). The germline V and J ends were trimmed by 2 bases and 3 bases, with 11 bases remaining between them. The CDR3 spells CASSIKHRDYEQYF. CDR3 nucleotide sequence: TGTGCCAGTAGTATAAAGCACAGGGACTACGAGCAGTACTTC. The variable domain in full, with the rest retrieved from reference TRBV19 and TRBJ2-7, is DGGITQSPKYLFRKEGQNVTLSCEQNLNHDAMYWYRQDPGQGLRLIYYSQIVNDFQKGDIAEGYSVSREKKESFPLTVTSAQKNPTAFYLCASSIKHRDYEQYFGPGTRLTVT.

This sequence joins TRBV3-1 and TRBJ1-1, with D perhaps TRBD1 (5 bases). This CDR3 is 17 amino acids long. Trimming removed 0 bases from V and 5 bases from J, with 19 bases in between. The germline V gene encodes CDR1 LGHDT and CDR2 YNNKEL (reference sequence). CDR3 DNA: TGTGCCAGCAGCCAAGATCTAGGTACCGTCGGGGGTACTGAAGCTTTCTTT. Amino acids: CASSQDLGTVGGTEAFF.